This T cell receptor (beta chain) was sequenced for a study of T cells expressing NK-cell markers. Study information: It was from sorted CD3+CD56+NKG2C+, CD3+CD56+NKG2C- and CD3+CD56-NKG2C+ T cells that TCR beta repertoires came.

A word on this clonotype: Its antigen is not identified.

TCR beta libraries carry UMIs added by 5'RACE template switching. TCRdb re-called the 5' RACE reads and gives one entry per CDR3 protein, without DNA. The record lists 150,000 to 200,000 distinct CDR3 sequences, of which the ten most abundant hold approximately 17%. General study results and limits: Dominance of the CD3+CD56-NKG2C+ fraction by these clonotypes also held in a few donors. A range of about 1.0-7.0% of CD8+ T cells consisted of dominant NKG2C+ clonotypes in roughly 6 donors.

The germline V gene encodes CDR1 GTSNPN and CDR2 SVGIG (reference sequence). The length of the CDR3 is 11 residues. Input material: blood T cells: a sorted CD56 or NKG2C T cell subset, CD4+ or CD8+ T cells, or bulk PBMC T cells (not recorded which). The J gene is TRBJ1-1, the V gene TRBV30; TCRdb gives TRBD1 as the D gene, but with no DNA this cannot be confirmed. The clonotype originates from a woman between 18 and 75 years old in good health. Here the CDR3 reads CAWQGFGEAFF.